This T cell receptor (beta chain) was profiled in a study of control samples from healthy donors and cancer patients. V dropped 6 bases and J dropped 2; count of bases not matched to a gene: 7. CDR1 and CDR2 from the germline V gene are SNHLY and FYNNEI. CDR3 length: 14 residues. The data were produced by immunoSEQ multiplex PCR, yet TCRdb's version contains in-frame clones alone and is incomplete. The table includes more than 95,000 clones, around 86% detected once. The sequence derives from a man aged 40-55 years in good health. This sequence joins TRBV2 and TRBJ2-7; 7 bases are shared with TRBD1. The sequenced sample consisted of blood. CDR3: CASRAGGGTYEQYF. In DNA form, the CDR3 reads TGTGCCAGCAGGGCAGGGGGTGGAACCTACGAGCAGTACTTC.